The 29 T cell receptor beta chains given below trace back to one sample, sequenced in a study of T cell responses to AZD1222 COVID-19 vaccine. TCRdb's table, derived via immunoSEQ multiplex PCR, lists solely in-frame clones and lacks some. Of about 130,000 clones in the sample, about 93% were seen once. Source: peripheral blood, taken 28 days after the second AZD1222 dose. The receptors originated from an adult who received the AZD1222 COVID-19 vaccine.

The CDR3 coding sequence is TGTGCCAGCAGCCTCGCACAGGGGGACAATGAGCAGTTCTTC. Its protein is CASSLAQGDNEQFF. This chain connects TRBV11-2 to TRBJ2-1; TRBD1 aligns across 8 bases. Germline lookup yields CDR1 SGHAT and CDR2 FQNNGV. There are 14 residues in the CDR3. J gave up 5 bases and V 5 bases, and 5 bases lay outside the gene matches.

The V and J genes are TRBV11-2 and TRBJ2-3, with TRBD1 matching 9 bases. CDR3 length equals 15 residues. Per the germline V gene, CDR1 is SGHAT and CDR2 is FQNNGV. V lost 5 bases, J lost 0 bases, and 3 bases stayed unmatched. The CDR3 region has the DNA TGTGCCAGCAGCGCCGGACAGGGGAGCACAGATACGCAGTATTTT. Its translation is CASSAGQGSTDTQYF. The whole variable domain, filled in from reference TRBV11-2 and TRBJ2-3, reads EAGVAQSPRYKIIEKRQSVAFWCNPISGHATLYWYQQILGQGPKLLIQFQNNGVVDDSQLPKDRFSAERLKGVDSTLKIQPAKLEDSAVYLCASSAGQGSTDTQYFGPGTRLTVL.

V and J are TRBV9 and TRBJ1-1, with 7 nucleotides matching TRBD1. This CDR3 region has 14 residues. From germline, CDR1 is SGDLS and CDR2 YYNGEE. The V and J ends lost 5 bases and 1 base, in that order; junction bases with no gene match: 5. DNA of the CDR3: TGTGCCAGCAGTCGACAGGGTGAGAACACTGAAGCTTTCTTT. Translating gives CASSRQGENTEAFF.

This sequence joins TRBV6-5 and TRBJ1-5; TRBD1 matches at 9 bases. In germline, CDR1 is MNHEY, CDR2 SVGAGI. J was trimmed by 8 bases and V by 6 bases; bases with no gene match: 11. The CDR3 is 15 amino acids. The CDR3 reads CASRTRGTGSKPQHF. The CDR3 coding sequence is TGTGCCAGCAGGACGCGAGGGACAGGGTCGAAGCCCCAGCATTTT.

The CDR3 is CASSLSGLGQGPQPQHF. The CDR3 DNA follows: TGCGCCAGCAGCCTATCGGGATTAGGGCAGGGGCCCCAGCCCCAGCATTTT. J is TRBJ1-5 and V is TRBV4-1, with TRBD1 as a possible D gene (6 bases). Per germline, CDR1 MGHRA and CDR2 YSYEKL. The germline V and J ends were trimmed by 4 bases and 7 bases, with 23 bases remaining between them. This CDR3 is built from 17 residues.

The chain's CDR3 is CAIRGTGAEKLFF. DNA of the CDR3: TGTGCCATCAGGGGGACAGGGGCTGAAAAACTGTTTTTT. The genes are TRBV10-3 and TRBJ1-4; TRBD1 matches 10 bases. CDR3 size: 13 residues. Germline CDR1 is ENHRY and CDR2 is SYGVKD. The V gene end was trimmed by 6 bases and the J gene end by 7 bases; junction bases not matched to a gene: 2.

This chain links TRBV29-1 with TRBJ1-3; no clear D. Germline-derived CDR1 and CDR2 are SQVTM and ANQGSEA. Trimming removed 5 bases at V and 3 bases at J, with 11 bases between. This CDR3 contains 13 residues. The CDR3 loop reads CSVRWGSGNTIYF. Written as DNA, the CDR3 is TGCAGCGTTCGCTGGGGTAGTGGAAACACCATATATTTT.

V usage is TRBV19 and J usage is TRBJ1-2; D gene uncertain. The CDR3 consists of 16 residues. The germline V gene encodes CDR1 LNHDA and CDR2 SQIVND (reference sequence). Trimming pared 7 bases from V and 0 bases from J, leaving 18 bases between. The CDR3 sequence: CASTRSPLGTNYGYTF. The CDR3 DNA sequence: TGTGCCAGTACCCGGAGCCCCTTGGGTACTAACTATGGCTACACCTTC. Combining the CDR3 with reference TRBV19 and TRBJ1-2 gives the whole variable domain DGGITQSPKYLFRKEGQNVTLSCEQNLNHDAMYWYRQDPGQGLRLIYYSQIVNDFQKGDIAEGYSVSREKKESFPLTVTSAQKNPTAFYLCASTRSPLGTNYGYTFGSGTRLTVV.

This clone turned up a few times. The rearrangement uses TRBV24-1 and TRBJ1-2; 8 bases agree with TRBD1. V shed 6 bases, J shed 6 bases, and the junction held 5 bases outside the gene matches. The germline V gene encodes CDR1 KGHDR and CDR2 SFDVKD. The CDR3 consists of 13 residues. CDR3: CATSRTGSDGYTF. In nucleotides, the CDR3 is TGTGCCACCAGTAGGACAGGGTCGGATGGCTACACCTTC.

This rearrangement joins TRBV19 to TRBJ1-5; possibly TRBD1 for D (5 bases). Germline assignment: CDR1 LNHDA and CDR2 SQIVND (reference sequence). The V and J ends lost 4 bases and 3 bases respectively, with 19 bases between them. The CDR3 sequence is 17 residues long. The CDR3 loop is CASSRLVGGTLNQPQHF. In DNA form, the CDR3 reads TGTGCCAGTAGTAGGCTGGTGGGCGGGACGCTCAATCAGCCCCAGCATTTT.

CDR3 DNA sequence: TGTGCCACCAGCAACAATTACGGGCAGGGGGTGACCGGGGAGCTGTTTTTT. It encodes CATSNNYGQGVTGELFF. The chain joins TRBV15 to TRBJ2-2; 7 positions match TRBD1. This CDR3 is 17 amino acids long. CDR1 is LNHNV and CDR2 is YYDKDF in the germline V gene (reference sequence). V lost 4 bases and J lost 5; bases outside the gene matches: 13.

This rearrangement joins TRBV11-3 to TRBJ1-6; D is uncertain. The CDR3 has 14 residues. Germline V gene lookup returns CDR1 SGHNT and CDR2 YENEEA. Trimming pared 0 bases from V and 7 bases from J, leaving 7 bases between. CDR3 nucleotide sequence: TGTGCCAGCAGCTTAGAGGTTAAGAATTCACCCCTCCACTTT. Translated, it gives CASSLEVKNSPLHF.

V gene TRBV7-9 combines with J gene TRBJ2-2; a possible D gene is TRBD2 (6 bases). Germline V gene sequence: CDR1 SEHNR, CDR2 FQNEAQ (reference sequence). Trimming removed 6 bases at V and 1 base at J, with 15 bases between. The CDR3 covers 16 residues. CDR3 loop: CASRPWWRENTGELFF. The CDR3 DNA sequence: TGTGCCAGCAGACCTTGGTGGCGGGAGAACACCGGGGAGCTGTTTTTT.

The chain links TRBV15 to TRBJ1-1, with D possibly being TRBD1 (5 bases). This CDR3 comprises 14 residues. Germline lookup yields CDR1 LNHNV and CDR2 YYDKDF (reference sequence). V gave up 4 bases and J gave up 3 bases, with 12 bases separating them. CDR3 DNA: TGTGCCACCAGCAAATGGGGCCGGGACACTGAAGCTTTCTTT. It translates to CATSKWGRDTEAFF.

The rearrangement links TRBV11-2 to TRBJ1-1, with no clear D. The CDR3 is made up of 13 amino acids. Germline CDR1 SGHAT, CDR2 FQNNGV. The V and J ends lost 1 base and 3 bases respectively, with 6 bases between them. CDR3 region: CASSLVEYTEAFF. In nucleotides, the CDR3 is TGTGCCAGCAGCTTAGTGGAGTACACTGAAGCTTTCTTT. The whole variable domain, remainder taken from reference TRBV11-2 and TRBJ1-1, is EAGVAQSPRYKIIEKRQSVAFWCNPISGHATLYWYQQILGQGPKLLIQFQNNGVVDDSQLPKDRFSAERLKGVDSTLKIQPAKLEDSAVYLCASSLVEYTEAFFGQGTRLTVV.

The chain links TRBV5-6 to TRBJ1-2; the D is unclear. The CDR3 runs 17 residues. Germline CDR1 reads SGHDT; CDR2 reads YYEEEE. With 4 bases removed from V and 4 bases from J, the gap between germline ends came to 23 bases. The CDR3 region is CASSLVRLSPEGYGYTF. DNA of the CDR3: TGTGCCAGCAGCCTTGTTCGGCTCTCACCAGAAGGCTATGGCTACACCTTC.

The genes are TRBV12-3 or TRBV12-4 and TRBJ2-7; no firm D call. The CDR3 spans 12 residues. V was shortened by 5 bases and J by 6 bases, with 11 bases between the two germline ends. DNA of the CDR3: TGTGCCAGCAGTAATCAGGCGATCGAGCAGTACTTC. Its protein product is CASSNQAIEQYF.

The chain combines TRBV28 with TRBJ1-1; 8 positions match TRBD1. The V gene's germline CDR1 is MDHEN and CDR2 SYDVKM. V lost 6 bases and J lost 11; bases outside the gene matches: 8. CDR3 length: 12 amino acids. DNA for the CDR3: TGTGCCAGCAGATCCACAGGGGGTGAGGCTTTCTTT. Its translation: CASRSTGGEAFF.

CDR3 coding DNA: TGTGCCAGCAGTGAACAACGGACGAATGAAAAACTGTTTTTT. It yields the protein CASSEQRTNEKLFF. The chain joins TRBV6-1 to TRBJ1-4; no reliable D call. CDR1 is MNHNS and CDR2 is SASEGT in the germline V gene. The V and J ends lost 2 bases and 5 bases respectively, with 9 bases between them. This CDR3 comprises 14 residues.

The chain links TRBV10-3 to TRBJ1-2, with D unclear. V shed 0 bases and J shed 4 bases, with 9 bases lying between them. CDR3 length equals 14 residues. CDR1 and CDR2 from the germline V gene are ENHRY and SYGVKD. The CDR3 DNA sequence: TGTGCCATCAGTGAGTCGTACGTGGGCTATGGCTACACCTTC. Residues: CAISESYVGYGYTF.

The chain carries TRBV6-6 and TRBJ1-6, with D tentatively TRBD1 (6 bases). Germline-derived CDR1 and CDR2 are MNHNY and SVGAGI (reference sequence). V shed 5 bases and J shed 11 bases, with 16 bases lying between them. There are 14 residues in the CDR3. Written as DNA, the CDR3 is TGTGCCAGCAGTCGCGACAGGTTTTATGCACCCCTCCACTTT. Encoded protein: CASSRDRFYAPLHF.

This clone was picked up a small number of times. V is TRBV18 and J is TRBJ1-1; 7 bases map to TRBD1. This CDR3 comprises 16 residues. The trim removed 1 base at V and 5 bases at J, leaving 10 bases unmatched. The germline V gene encodes CDR1 KGHSH and CDR2 LQKENI. The CDR3 protein is CASSPLPSLQGTEAFF. CDR3 nucleotide sequence: TGTGCCAGCTCACCACTTCCCTCACTACAGGGGACTGAAGCTTTCTTT.

V usage is TRBV12-5 and J usage is TRBJ2-2; TRBD2 matches at 8 bases. CDR1 is LGHNT and CDR2 is FRNRAP in the germline V gene. The CDR3 loop spans 22 amino acids. The ends lost 3 bases at V and 3 bases at J; junction bases unmatched: 24. As DNA, the CDR3 is TGTGCTAGTGGTTTTCACCTTCCGGGGGGGCCGTTTCCGAACGTAGACACCGGGGAGCTGTTTTTT. Translated, it gives CASGFHLPGGPFPNVDTGELFF.

The V call is TRBV2, the J call TRBJ2-3, with 7 bases matching TRBD2. Looked up from germline, CDR1 is SNHLY and CDR2 is FYNNEI. V lost 7 bases and J lost 0; bases outside the gene matches: 7. The CDR3 loop spans 15 amino acids. CDR3 coding DNA: TGTGCCAGCATCGCGGGGGAGGTGAGCACAGATACGCAGTATTTT. It yields the protein CASIAGEVSTDTQYF.

V is TRBV12-3 or TRBV12-4 and J is TRBJ1-5; possibly TRBD1 for D (6 bases). Trimming removed 7 bases from V and 6 bases from J, with 13 bases in between. The CDR3 runs 13 residues. The CDR3 is CASTQGHGQPQHF. The CDR3 DNA reads as TGTGCCAGCACCCAGGGACATGGTCAGCCCCAGCATTTT.

This clone was seen just once. This chain uses TRBV29-1 with TRBJ2-7; 12 positions agree with TRBD2. CDR1 and CDR2 (germline): SQVTM, ANQGSEA. Trimming removed 4 bases from V and 7 bases from J; junction bases left unmatched: 5. There are 13 residues in the CDR3. The CDR3 DNA sequence: TGCAGCGTTGTGACTAGCGGGGGTGGAGAGCAGTACTTC. Translating it yields CSVVTSGGGEQYF.

V and J are TRBV29-1 and TRBJ1-1, with unresolved D. Germline lookup yields CDR1 SQVTM and CDR2 ANQGSEA. This CDR3 is 11 amino acids long. V gave up 5 bases and J gave up 3 bases, with 7 bases separating them. The CDR3 protein is CSVHADTEAFF. The CDR3 DNA sequence: TGCAGCGTTCATGCCGACACTGAAGCTTTCTTT. The variable domain in full, completed from reference TRBV29-1 and TRBJ1-1, reads SAVISQKPSRDICQRGTSLTIQCQVDSQVTMMFWYRQQPGQSLTLIATANQGSEATYESGFVIDKFPISRPNLTFSTLTVSNMSPEDSSIYLCSVHADTEAFFGQGTRLTVV.

The chain uses TRBV6-1 and TRBJ1-5; D not certain. The CDR3 has 14 residues. Trimming took off 2 bases at V and 3 bases at J, with 8 bases between the two ends. In germline, CDR1 is MNHNS, CDR2 SASEGT. The CDR3 is CASSEFPANQPQHF. The CDR3 DNA reads TGTGCCAGCAGTGAATTTCCCGCCAATCAGCCCCAGCATTTT.

The DNA for the CDR3 is TGTGCCAGCAGTACGACAGCGAACACTGAAGCTTTCTTT. Translated: CASSTTANTEAFF. The chain combines TRBV3-1 (or the pseudogene TRBV3-2) with TRBJ1-1; D is perhaps TRBD1 (5 bases). V was pared by 6 bases and J by 1 base, with 9 bases between. The CDR3 loop spans 13 amino acids. Germline V gene data show CDR1 as LGHDT and CDR2 as YNNKEL (reference sequence).